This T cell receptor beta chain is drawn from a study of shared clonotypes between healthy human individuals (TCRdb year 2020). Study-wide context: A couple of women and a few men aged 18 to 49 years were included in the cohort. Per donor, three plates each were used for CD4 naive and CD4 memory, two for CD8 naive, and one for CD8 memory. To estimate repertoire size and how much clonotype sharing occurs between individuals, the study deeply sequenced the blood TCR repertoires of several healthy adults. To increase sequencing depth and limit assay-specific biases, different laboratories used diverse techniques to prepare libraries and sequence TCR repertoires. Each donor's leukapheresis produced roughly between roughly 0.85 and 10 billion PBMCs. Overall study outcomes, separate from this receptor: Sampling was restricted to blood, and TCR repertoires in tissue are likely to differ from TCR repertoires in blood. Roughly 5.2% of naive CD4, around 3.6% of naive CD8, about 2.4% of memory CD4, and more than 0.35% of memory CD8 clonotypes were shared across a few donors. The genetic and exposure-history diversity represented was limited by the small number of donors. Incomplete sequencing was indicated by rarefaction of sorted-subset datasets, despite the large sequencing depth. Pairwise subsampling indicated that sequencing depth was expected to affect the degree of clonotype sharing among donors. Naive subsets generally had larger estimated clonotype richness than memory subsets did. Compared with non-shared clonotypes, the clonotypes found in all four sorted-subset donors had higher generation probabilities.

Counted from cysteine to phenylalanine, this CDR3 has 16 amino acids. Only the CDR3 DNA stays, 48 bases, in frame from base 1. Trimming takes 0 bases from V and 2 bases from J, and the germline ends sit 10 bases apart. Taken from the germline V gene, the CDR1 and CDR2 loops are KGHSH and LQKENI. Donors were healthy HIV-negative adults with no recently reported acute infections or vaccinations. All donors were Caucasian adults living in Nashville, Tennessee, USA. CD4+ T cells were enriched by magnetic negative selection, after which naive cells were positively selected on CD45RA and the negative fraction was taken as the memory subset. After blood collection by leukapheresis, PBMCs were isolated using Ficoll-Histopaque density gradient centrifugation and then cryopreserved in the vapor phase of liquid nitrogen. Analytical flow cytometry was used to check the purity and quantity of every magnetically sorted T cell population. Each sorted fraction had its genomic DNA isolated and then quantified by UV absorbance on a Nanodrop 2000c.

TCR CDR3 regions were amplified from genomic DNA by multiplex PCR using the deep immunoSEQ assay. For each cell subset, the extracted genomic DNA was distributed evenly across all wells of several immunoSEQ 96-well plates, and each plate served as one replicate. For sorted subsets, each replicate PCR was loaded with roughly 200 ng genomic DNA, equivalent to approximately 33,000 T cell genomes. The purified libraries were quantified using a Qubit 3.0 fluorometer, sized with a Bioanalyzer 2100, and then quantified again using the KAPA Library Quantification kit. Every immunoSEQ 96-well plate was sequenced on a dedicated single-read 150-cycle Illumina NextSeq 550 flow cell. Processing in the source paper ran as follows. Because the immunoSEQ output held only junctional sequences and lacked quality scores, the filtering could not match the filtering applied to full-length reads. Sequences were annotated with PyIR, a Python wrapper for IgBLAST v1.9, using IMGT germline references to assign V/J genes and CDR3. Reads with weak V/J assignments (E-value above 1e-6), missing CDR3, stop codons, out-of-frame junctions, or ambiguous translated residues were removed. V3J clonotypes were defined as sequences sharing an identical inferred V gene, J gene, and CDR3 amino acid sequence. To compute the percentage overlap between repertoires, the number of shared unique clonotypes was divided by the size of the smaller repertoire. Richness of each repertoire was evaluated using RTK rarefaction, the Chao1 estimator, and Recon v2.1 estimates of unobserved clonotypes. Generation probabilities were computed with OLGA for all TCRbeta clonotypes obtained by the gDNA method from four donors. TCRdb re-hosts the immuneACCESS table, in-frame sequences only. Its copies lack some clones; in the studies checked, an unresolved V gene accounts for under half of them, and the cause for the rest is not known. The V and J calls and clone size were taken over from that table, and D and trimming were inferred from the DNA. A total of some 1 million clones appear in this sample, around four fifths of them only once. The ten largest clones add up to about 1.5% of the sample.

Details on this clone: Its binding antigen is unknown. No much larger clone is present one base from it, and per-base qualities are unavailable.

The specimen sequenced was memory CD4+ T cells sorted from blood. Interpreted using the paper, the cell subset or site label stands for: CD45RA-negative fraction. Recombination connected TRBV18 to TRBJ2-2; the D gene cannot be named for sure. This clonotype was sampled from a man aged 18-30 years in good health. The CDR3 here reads CASSPPSVFNTGELFF. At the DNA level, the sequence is TGTGCCAGCTCACCACCTTCGGTTTTTAACACCGGGGAGCTGTTTTTT.